This is a list of T cell receptor beta chains from one sample in a study of HIV-infected patients and healthy controls. TCRdb itself ran the 5' RACE reads through MiXCR, one entry per CDR3 protein. Of roughly 68,000 distinct CDR3 sequences in the sample, approximately 21% were seen once. The sequenced sample was CD4+ T cells from blood. The receptor source for this set is a human donor in good health. Both conserved end residues are part of each CDR3. Fields, in order: V gene, D gene, J gene, clone size, CDR3 protein, CDR3 DNA. A D gene is named only where the DNA matches it firmly. Clone size, where shown, is once, few, many, or a class for clones that have expanded.

TRBV10-3,TRBD1,TRBJ1-1,.,CAISKTGKNTEAFF,TGTGCCATCAGCAAGACAGGGAAGAACACTGAAGCTTTCTTT
TRBV19,.,TRBJ1-1,once,CASSKSLQFEAFF,TGTGCCAGTAGTAAGAGTTTACAGTTTGAAGCTTTCTTT
TRBV5-1,.,TRBJ1-5,.,CASSEGQDQPQHF,TGCGCCAGCAGCGAAGGTCAGGATCAGCCCCAGCATTTT
TRBV29-1,TRBD1,TRBJ1-1,many,CSVALGQGGTEAFF,TGCAGCGTAGCCCTTGGGCAGGGGGGCACTGAAGCTTTCTTT
TRBV5-6,.,TRBJ2-1,.,CASSLVGSNEQFF,TGTGCCAGCAGCTTGGTTGGCAGCAATGAGCAGTTCTTC
TRBV7-9,TRBD1,TRBJ2-3,many,CASSPGGDTQYF,TGTGCCAGCAGCCCAGGGGGAGATACGCAGTATTTT
TRBV15,TRBD1,TRBJ1-5,few,CATSRHSPGQRIKPQHF,TGTGCCACCAGCAGGCACTCCCCGGGACAGAGGATCAAACCCCAGCATTTT
TRBV6-1,.,TRBJ1-2,.,CASSEMNRAFSLAYYGYTF,TGTGCCAGCAGTGAAATGAACAGGGCCTTTAGTTTGGCCTACTATGGCTACACCTTC
TRBV20-1,.,TRBJ1-3,.,CSASLENTIYF,TGCAGTGCCTCGCTCGAAAACACCATATATTTT
TRBV4-1,.,TRBJ1-4,.,CASSQEGRGRKFINEKLFF,TGCGCCAGCAGCCAAGAAGGACGGGGACGGAAGTTCATAAATGAAAAACTGTTTTTT
TRBV6-1,.,TRBJ2-7,.,CASSGAGFGDEQYF,TGTGCCAGCAGTGGAGCAGGGTTCGGGGACGAGCAGTACTTC
TRBV11-3,TRBD1,TRBJ1-4,few,CASSPRQGGIEKLFF,TGTGCCAGCAGCCCACGACAGGGCGGAATCGAAAAACTGTTTTTT
TRBV29-1,TRBD1,TRBJ1-1,few,CSVRTGNTEAFF,TGCAGCGTTAGGACAGGGAACACTGAAGCTTTCTTT
TRBV20-1,.,TRBJ1-5,many,CSALRAGDDNQPQHF,TGCAGTGCCCTGCGGGCCGGGGATGACAATCAGCCCCAGCATTTT
TRBV12-3/TRBV12-4,.,TRBJ2-1,many,CASSLLGGGYNEQFF,TGTGCCAGCAGTTTACTAGGTGGGGGTTACAATGAGCAGTTCTTC
TRBV2,.,TRBJ1-1,many,CASSEVTWAFF,TGTGCCAGCAGTGAAGTTACTTGGGCTTTCTTT
TRBV29-1,.,TRBJ1-1,.,CSVYPMSEAFF,TGCAGCGTCTACCCCATGTCTGAAGCTTTCTTT
TRBV7-2,TRBD2,TRBJ2-3,few,CASSLGSSGGAWIDTQYF,TGTGCCAGCAGCTTAGGGTCTAGCGGGGGGGCCTGGATAGATACGCAGTATTTT
TRBV7-6,.,TRBJ2-2,few,CASSLARGENTGELFF,TGTGCCAGCAGCTTAGCGCGGGGCGAGAACACCGGGGAGCTGTTTTTT
TRBV12-3/TRBV12-4,TRBD2,TRBJ2-7,few,CASTQTSGSVRNSYEQYF,TGTGCCAGCACCCAAACTAGCGGGAGTGTGAGGAACTCCTACGAGCAGTACTTC
TRBV10-3,TRBD2,TRBJ2-7,few,CAISESGTSVHF,TGTGCCATCAGTGAGTCTGGGACTAGCGTGCACTTC
TRBV5-5,.,TRBJ2-2,many,CASSLGQTNTGELFF,TGTGCCAGCAGCCTGGGACAAACGAACACCGGGGAGCTGTTTTTT
TRBV18,TRBD1,TRBJ1-2,.,CASSPDRESGYTF,TGTGCCAGCTCACCGGACAGGGAAAGTGGCTACACCTTC
TRBV29-1,TRBD1,TRBJ1-2,few,CSVWDRVNYGYTF,TGCAGCGTATGGGACAGAGTTAACTATGGCTACACCTTC
TRBV18,.,TRBJ1-6,few,CASSPTEKNSPLHF,TGTGCCAGCTCACCAACGGAGAAAAATTCACCCCTCCACTTT
TRBV7-6,.,TRBJ2-5,many,CASSPPSYGAQYF,TGTGCCAGCAGCCCTCCGTCCTACGGTGCCCAGTACTTC
TRBV11-3,.,TRBJ1-1,few,CASSSTLGQVKRGMNTEAFF,TGTGCCAGCAGCTCGACCCTGGGGCAGGTCAAAAGGGGGATGAACACTGAAGCTTTCTTT
TRBV21-1,.,TRBJ2-1,.,CARKGGDRDRSFNEQFF,TGTGCCAGAAAGGGGGGGGATAGGGACAGGTCTTTCAATGAGCAGTTCTTC
TRBV6-5,.,TRBJ2-4,many,CASSYGSGTAKNIQYF,TGTGCCAGCAGTTACGGATCCGGGACAGCCAAAAACATTCAGTACTTC
TRBV5-8,.,TRBJ2-6,many,CASSMKTAGANVLTF,TGTGCCAGCAGCATGAAGACAGCTGGGGCCAACGTCCTGACTTTC
TRBV28,.,TRBJ1-1,many,CASSFTGEGTEAFF,TGTGCCAGCAGTTTCACGGGTGAAGGGACTGAAGCTTTCTTT
TRBV18,.,TRBJ1-5,.,CASSPPSSPGPNQPQHF,TGTGCCAGCTCACCACCCTCGAGCCCGGGCCCCAATCAGCCCCAGCATTTT
TRBV7-2,.,TRBJ2-3,.,CASSPALRQTSTDTQYF,TGTGCCAGCAGTCCGGCCCTCAGACAGACTAGCACAGATACGCAGTATTTT
TRBV27,.,TRBJ1-5,many,CASSLKGRSNQPQHF,TGTGCCAGCAGTTTGAAGGGACGGAGCAATCAGCCCCAGCATTTT
TRBV5-5,.,TRBJ2-3,many,CASSLGAADTQYF,TGTGCCAGCAGCCTGGGTGCAGCAGATACGCAGTATTTT
TRBV10-3,TRBD1,TRBJ1-1,.,CAITPGTGKEERTEAFF,TGTGCCATCACCCCCGGGACAGGGAAGGAAGAACGGACTGAAGCTTTCTTT
TRBV27,TRBD2,TRBJ2-1,.,CASSLFSSGGPHEQFF,TGTGCCAGCAGTTTATTTTCTAGCGGGGGGCCCCATGAGCAGTTCTTC
TRBV2,.,TRBJ1-3,.,CASSQSGNTIYF,TGTGCCAGCAGTCAATCTGGAAACACCATATATTTT
TRBV9,TRBD2,TRBJ2-3,few,CASSVASGRVEDTQYF,TGTGCCAGCAGCGTAGCAAGCGGGAGGGTTGAAGATACGCAGTATTTT
TRBV9,.,TRBJ1-4,.,CASSPRGFTNEKLFF,TGTGCCAGCAGCCCACGAGGATTTACTAATGAAAAACTGTTTTTT